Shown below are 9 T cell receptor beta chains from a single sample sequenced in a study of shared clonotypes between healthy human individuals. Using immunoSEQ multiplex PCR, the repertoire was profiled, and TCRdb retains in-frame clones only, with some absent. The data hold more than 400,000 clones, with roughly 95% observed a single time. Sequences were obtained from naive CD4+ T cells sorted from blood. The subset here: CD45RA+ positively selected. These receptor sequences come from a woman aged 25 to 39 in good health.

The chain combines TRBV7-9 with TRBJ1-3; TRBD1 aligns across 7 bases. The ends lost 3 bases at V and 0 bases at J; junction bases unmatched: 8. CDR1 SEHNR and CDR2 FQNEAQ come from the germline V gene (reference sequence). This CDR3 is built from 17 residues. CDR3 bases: TGTGCCAGCAGCTTGGGGACAGTTAAGAGCTCTGGAAACACCATATATTTT. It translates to CASSLGTVKSSGNTIYF.

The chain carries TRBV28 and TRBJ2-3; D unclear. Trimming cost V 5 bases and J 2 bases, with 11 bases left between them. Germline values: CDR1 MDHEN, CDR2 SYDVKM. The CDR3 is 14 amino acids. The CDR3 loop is CASSKNRATDTQYF. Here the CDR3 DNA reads TGTGCCAGCAGTAAAAATAGGGCCACAGATACGCAGTATTTT.

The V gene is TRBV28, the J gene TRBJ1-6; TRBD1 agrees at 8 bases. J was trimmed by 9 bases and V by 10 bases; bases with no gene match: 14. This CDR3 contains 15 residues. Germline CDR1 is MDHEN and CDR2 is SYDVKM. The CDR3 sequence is CATLGQTGDRSPLHF. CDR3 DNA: TGTGCCACTCTAGGACAGACAGGGGATCGTTCACCCCTCCACTTT.

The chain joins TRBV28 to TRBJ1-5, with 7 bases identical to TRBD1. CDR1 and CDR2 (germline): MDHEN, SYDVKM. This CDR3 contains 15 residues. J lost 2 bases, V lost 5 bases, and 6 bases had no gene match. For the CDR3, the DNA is TGTGCCAGCAGTCCGGCCAGGGGGGGCAATCAGCCCCAGCATTTT. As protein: CASSPARGGNQPQHF.

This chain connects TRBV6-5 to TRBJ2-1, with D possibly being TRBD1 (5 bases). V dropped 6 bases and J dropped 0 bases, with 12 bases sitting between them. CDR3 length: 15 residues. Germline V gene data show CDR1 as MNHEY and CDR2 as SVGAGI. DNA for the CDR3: TGTGCCAGCAGCATTGACAGTAGCTCCTACAATGAGCAGTTCTTC. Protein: CASSIDSSSYNEQFF.

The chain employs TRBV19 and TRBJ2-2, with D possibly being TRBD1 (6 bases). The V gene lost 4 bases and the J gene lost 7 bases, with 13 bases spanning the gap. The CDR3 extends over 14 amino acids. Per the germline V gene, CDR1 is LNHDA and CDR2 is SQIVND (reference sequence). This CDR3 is CASSRGQFNGELFF. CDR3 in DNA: TGTGCCAGTAGTAGAGGACAGTTTAACGGGGAGCTGTTTTTT.

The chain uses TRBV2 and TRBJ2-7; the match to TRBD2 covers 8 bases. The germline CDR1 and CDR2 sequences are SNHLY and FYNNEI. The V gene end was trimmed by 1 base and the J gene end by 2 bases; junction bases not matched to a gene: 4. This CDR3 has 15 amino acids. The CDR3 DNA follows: TGTGCCAGCAGTGAAGAGACGGGAGGGCCCTACGAGCAGTACTTC. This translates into CASSEETGGPYEQYF.

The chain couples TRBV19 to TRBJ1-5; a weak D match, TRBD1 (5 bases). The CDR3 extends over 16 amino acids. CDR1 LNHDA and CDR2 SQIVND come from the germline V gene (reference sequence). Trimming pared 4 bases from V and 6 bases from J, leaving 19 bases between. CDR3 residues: CASSNLQERHTQPQHF. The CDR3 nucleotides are TGTGCCAGTAGTAACTTACAGGAAAGGCACACTCAGCCCCAGCATTTT.

The CDR3 region is CASTRTSPPYEQYF. CDR3 nucleotide sequence: TGTGCCAGCACCAGGACTAGTCCCCCCTACGAGCAGTACTTC. The J gene is TRBJ2-7, the V gene TRBV27; TRBD2 matches 7 bases. This CDR3 region has 14 residues. Germline V gene lookup returns CDR1 MNHEY and CDR2 SMNVEV (reference sequence). J was trimmed by 2 bases and V by 7 bases; bases with no gene match: 8.